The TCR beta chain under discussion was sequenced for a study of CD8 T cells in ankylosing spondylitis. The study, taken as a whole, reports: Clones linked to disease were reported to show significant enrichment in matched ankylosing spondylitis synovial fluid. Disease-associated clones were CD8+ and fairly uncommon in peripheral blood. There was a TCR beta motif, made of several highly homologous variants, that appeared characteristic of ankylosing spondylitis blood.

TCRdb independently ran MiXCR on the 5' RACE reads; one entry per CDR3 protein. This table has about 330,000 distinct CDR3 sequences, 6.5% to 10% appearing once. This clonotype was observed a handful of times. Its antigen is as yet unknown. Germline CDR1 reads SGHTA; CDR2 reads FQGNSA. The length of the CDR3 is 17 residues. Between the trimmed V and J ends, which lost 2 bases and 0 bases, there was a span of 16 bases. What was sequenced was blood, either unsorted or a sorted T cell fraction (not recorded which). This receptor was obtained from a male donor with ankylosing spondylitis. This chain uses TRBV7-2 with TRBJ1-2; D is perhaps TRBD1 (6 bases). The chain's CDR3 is CASSLRTQGPANYGYTF. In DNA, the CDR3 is TGTGCCAGCAGCTTACGGACACAGGGTCCCGCTAACTATGGCTACACCTTC. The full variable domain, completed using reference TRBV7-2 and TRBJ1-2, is GAGVSQSPSNKVTEKGKDVELRCDPISGHTALYWYRQSLGQGLEFLIYFQGNSAPDKSGLPSDRFSAERTGGSVSTLTIQRTQQEDSAVYLCASSLRTQGPANYGYTFGSGTRLTVV.